This T cell receptor (beta chain) was retrieved from a study of shared clonotypes between healthy human individuals. Whole-study results and caveats: For naive CD4 cells, roughly 5% of clonotypes were shared across a handful of donors. For sorted subsets, rarefaction showed incomplete sequencing despite large depth. Limitation of the genetic and exposure-history diversity represented came from the few donors.

CDR1 is MNHNS, CDR2 SASEGT, per germline. The CDR3 has 13 residues. V was shortened by 2 bases and J by 4 bases, with 5 bases between the two germline ends. The genomic DNA of each subset was split evenly across several immunoSEQ plates. Clones were read by immunoSEQ multiplex PCR, and TCRdb kept only the in-frame ones, dropping some. The table has 850,000 to 1,200,000 clones, about three quarters seen once. There are a few counts of this clone. Its target is not known. This TCR came from a man aged 18-30 years in good health. What was sequenced was memory CD4+ T cells sorted from blood. Subset described: CD45RA-negative fraction. The V gene is TRBV6-1, the J gene TRBJ1-4; D gene uncertain. CDR3 amino acids: CASSEYVNEKLFF. The CDR3 region has the DNA TGTGCCAGCAGTGAATACGTTAATGAAAAACTGTTTTTT.